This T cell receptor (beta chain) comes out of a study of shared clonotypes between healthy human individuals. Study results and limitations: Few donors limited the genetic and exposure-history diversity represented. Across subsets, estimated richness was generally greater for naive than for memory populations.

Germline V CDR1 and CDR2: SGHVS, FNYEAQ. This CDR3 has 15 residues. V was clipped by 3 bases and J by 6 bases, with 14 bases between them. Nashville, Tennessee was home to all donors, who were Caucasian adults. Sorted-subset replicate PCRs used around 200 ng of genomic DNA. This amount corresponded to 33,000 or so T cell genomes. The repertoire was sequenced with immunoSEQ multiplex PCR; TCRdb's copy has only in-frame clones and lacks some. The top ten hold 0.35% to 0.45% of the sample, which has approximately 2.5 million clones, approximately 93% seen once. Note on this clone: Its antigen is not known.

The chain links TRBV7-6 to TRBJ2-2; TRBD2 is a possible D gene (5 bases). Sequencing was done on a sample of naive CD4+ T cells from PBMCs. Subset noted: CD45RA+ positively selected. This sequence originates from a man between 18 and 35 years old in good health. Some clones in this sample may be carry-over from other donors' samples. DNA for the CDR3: TGTGCCAGCAGCTTTTCAAGGACTGCCCCCGGGGAGCTGTTTTTT. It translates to CASSFSRTAPGELFF.